The sequence of this T cell receptor (beta chain) was determined in a study of blood T cell repertoires in COVID-19. Study overall: Sites across the United States, Italy and Spain contributed samples from acute and convalescent COVID-19. PBMCs, B-cell-depleted T cells, or T cells were the source of the cDNA or gDNA that made up the material.

The repertoire was sequenced with immunoSEQ multiplex PCR; TCRdb's copy has only in-frame clones and lacks some. This table holds about 250,000 clones, 80% to 85% found once. A Seattle source enrolled patients during active infection and followed them longitudinally. The V end was cut by 1 base, the J end by 7 bases, with 7 bases between. This CDR3 is built from 12 residues. Germline V CDR1 and CDR2: SNHLY, FYNNEI. The receptor comes from a person aged 70 to 85 with COVID-19, enrolled during active disease. The sequencing sample was made of peripheral blood. The rearrangement links TRBV2 to TRBJ2-5; D not certain. The CDR3 here is CASSEGLVTQYF. DNA for the CDR3: TGTGCCAGCAGTGAAGGGCTTGTGACCCAGTACTTC. The full variable domain, with the rest looked up from reference TRBV2 and TRBJ2-5, is EPEVTQTPSHQVTQMGQEVILRCVPISNHLYFYWYRQILGQKVEFLVSFYNNEISEKSEIFDDQFSVERPDGSNFTLKIRSTKLEDSAMYFCASSEGLVTQYFGPGTRLLVL.